What follows describes a single TCR beta chain. This record belongs to a study of control samples from healthy donors and cancer patients. Trimming removed 6 bases at V and 5 bases at J, with 19 bases between. Germline loops: CDR1 KGHSH, CDR2 LQKENI. The CDR3 runs to 15 residues. The protocol was immunoSEQ multiplex PCR, while the TCRdb copy is restricted to in-frame clones and leaves out a portion. This sample has roughly 80,000 clones, with approximately 89% found just once. The gene calls are TRBV18 and TRBJ1-1; weak D call: TRBD1 (5 bases). Sequenced: blood. The sequence was obtained from a man in his fifties or sixties in good health. CDR3 protein: CASSSPGQGGTEAFF. The CDR3 DNA follows: TGTGCCAGCTCTTCGCCGGGGCAGGGTGGGACTGAAGCTTTCTTT.